A single sample gave rise to the 25 T cell receptor beta chains below, sequenced in a study of T cell changes during pregnancy in multiple sclerosis. Produced via immunoSEQ multiplex PCR; TCRdb's table is partial and in-frame only. The sample includes some 30,000 clones, roughly nine tenths of them seen just once. Source: CD8+ T cells from peripheral blood mononuclear cells, taken in the second trimester of pregnancy. Receptors were obtained from a female donor with multiple sclerosis, enrolled in a pregnancy study.

This rearrangement joins TRBV28 to TRBJ2-7; 10 bases fit TRBD1. CDR1 is MDHEN, CDR2 SYDVKM, per germline. The CDR3 length is 15 residues. J gave up 3 bases and V 8 bases, and 10 bases lay outside the gene matches. CDR3 residues: CASGWIGDRGYEQYF. Written as DNA, the CDR3 is TGTGCCAGCGGATGGATAGGGGACAGGGGCTACGAGCAGTACTTC. The whole variable domain, remainder taken from reference TRBV28 and TRBJ2-7, is DVKVTQSSRYLVKRTGEKVFLECVQDMDHENMFWYRQDPGLGLRLIYFSYDVKMKEKGDIPEGYSVSREKKERFSLILESASTNQTSMYLCASGWIGDRGYEQYFGPGTRLTVT.

The chain couples TRBV29-1 to TRBJ2-1, with 7 bases fitting TRBD2. The CDR3 is made up of 13 amino acids. In germline, CDR1 is SQVTM, CDR2 ANQGSEA. Trimming cost V 7 bases and J 3 bases; bases outside gene matches: 6. The CDR3: CSARLADYNEQFF. The CDR3 DNA is TGCAGCGCTCGACTAGCAGACTACAATGAGCAGTTCTTC.

A few counts support this clone. This sequence joins TRBV28 and TRBJ1-5, with D tentatively TRBD1 (6 bases). Germline CDR1 and CDR2: MDHEN and SYDVKM. Trimming took off 7 bases at V and 5 bases at J, with 15 bases between the two ends. This CDR3 is built from 14 residues. The CDR3 region has the DNA TGTGCCAGCACCCCAGGACAGAGTCATCAGCCCCAGCATTTT. Its protein product is CASTPGQSHQPQHF.

The chain links TRBV9 to TRBJ2-5; 8 bases line up with TRBD1. Germline CDR1 is SGDLS and CDR2 is YYNGEE. This CDR3 has 17 residues. Trimming took 0 bases from V and 2 from J; bases not matched to a gene: 9. CDR3 in amino acids: CASSVAKDRALQETQYF. The CDR3 bases are TGTGCCAGCAGCGTAGCTAAGGACAGGGCTTTACAAGAGACCCAGTACTTC.

J is TRBJ1-1 and V is TRBV2, with unresolved D. Germline assignment: CDR1 SNHLY and CDR2 FYNNEI. V lost 1 base to trimming and J lost 5 bases, with 8 bases between them. The CDR3 length is 13 residues. In nucleotides, the CDR3 is TGTGCCAGCAGTGAAGGGTCGGGAACTGAAGCTTTCTTT. It encodes CASSEGSGTEAFF. The full variable domain, its missing parts supplied by reference TRBV2 and TRBJ1-1, is EPEVTQTPSHQVTQMGQEVILRCVPISNHLYFYWYRQILGQKVEFLVSFYNNEISEKSEIFDDQFSVERPDGSNFTLKIRSTKLEDSAMYFCASSEGSGTEAFFGQGTRLTVV.

The table lists this clone with a count of one. The chain carries TRBV9 and TRBJ1-2; 11 bases fit TRBD1. This CDR3 has 15 amino acids. Germline V lookup: CDR1 SGDLS, CDR2 YYNGEE. Losses at the gene ends were 3 bases for V and 8 bases for J; bases not matched to a gene: 9. Here the CDR3 DNA reads TGTGCCAGCAGCGCCCCGGGACAGGGGGTAAGCGGCTACACCTTC. Amino acids: CASSAPGQGVSGYTF. Variable domain in full (rest from reference TRBV9 and TRBJ1-2): DSGVTQTPKHLITATGQRVTLRCSPRSGDLSVYWYQQSLDQGLQFLIQYYNGEERAKGNILERFSAQQFPDLHSELNLSSLELGDSALYFCASSAPGQGVSGYTFGSGTRLTVV.

The genes are TRBV4-3 and TRBJ2-5, with a tentative D call TRBD2 (6 bases). V dropped 0 bases and J dropped 5 bases, with 10 bases sitting between them. Germline CDR1 LGHNA, CDR2 YSLEER. This CDR3 is built from 14 residues. The DNA for the CDR3 is TGCGCCAGCAGCCAAGAGCGGGGATTCGAGACCCAGTACTTC. It is translated as CASSQERGFETQYF.

This chain uses TRBV9 with TRBJ1-2; 8 bases align to TRBD1. The CDR3 has 17 residues. Trimming cost V 0 bases and J 8 bases; bases outside gene matches: 15. CDR1 is SGDLS, CDR2 YYNGEE, per germline. The CDR3 DNA is TGTGCCAGCAGCGTAGGTAACCCGAAGGACAGGGAGGACGGCTACACCTTC. Residues: CASSVGNPKDREDGYTF.

The chain couples TRBV20-1 to TRBJ1-2; D is unclear. V was cut by 1 base and J by 8 bases, with 8 bases left in between. Germline CDR1 and CDR2: DFQATT and SNEGSKA (reference sequence). This CDR3 is built from 11 residues. The CDR3 DNA follows: TGCAGTGCTAGAGTTAGATGGGGCTACACCTTC. This encodes CSARVRWGYTF.

This chain connects TRBV5-5 to TRBJ2-7, with 9 bases matching TRBD1. This CDR3 has 15 amino acids. CDR1 is SGHKS and CDR2 is YYEKEE in the germline V gene (reference sequence). Trimming at V came to 5 bases and at J to 3 bases, leaving 9 bases not matched to a gene. In DNA, the CDR3 is TGTGCCAGCAGTTTTGATTGGACAGGGGTCTACGAGCAGTACTTC. The encoded protein is CASSFDWTGVYEQYF.

CDR3 nucleotide sequence: TGTGCCAGCAGTTTAACAGGGGCGGGCTATGGCTACACCTTC. This encodes CASSLTGAGYGYTF. This chain connects TRBV27 to TRBJ1-2; 7 nucleotides agree with TRBD1. The CDR3 has 14 amino acids. J lost 4 bases, V lost 2 bases, and 4 bases had no gene match. Germline-derived CDR1 and CDR2 are MNHEY and SMNVEV (reference sequence).

J is TRBJ2-7 and V is TRBV11-1, with 10 bases matching TRBD1. CDR3 length: 18 amino acids. Germline assignment: CDR1 SGHAT and CDR2 FQDESV (reference sequence). V trimming: 1 base; J trimming: 3 bases; junction bases outside the gene matches: 12. CDR3 nucleotide sequence: TGTGCCAGCAGCTTAGTTTCTCCTGCGACAGGGGGCTTCTACGAGCAGTACTTC. It codes for CASSLVSPATGGFYEQYF.

This rearrangement joins TRBV4-1 to TRBJ1-2; maybe TRBD1 (6 bases). The length of the CDR3 is 15 residues. CDR1 is MGHRA, CDR2 YSYEKL, per germline. The V and J ends lost 1 base and 7 bases respectively, with 16 bases between them. In DNA, the CDR3 is TGCGCCAGCAGCCAAGTTGGGGGCAGGGCTTTTGGCTACACCTTC. This encodes CASSQVGGRAFGYTF.

The rearrangement uses TRBV4-1 and TRBJ1-3, with a tentative D call TRBD1 (5 bases). V shed 3 bases and J shed 0 bases, with 12 bases lying between them. The germline CDR1 and CDR2 sequences are MGHRA and YSYEKL. This CDR3 has 16 amino acids. Here the CDR3 DNA reads TGCGCCAGCAGCCATTCCGACAGAGTCTCTGGAAACACCATATATTTT. It translates to CASSHSDRVSGNTIYF.

This sequence joins TRBV6-4 and TRBJ2-1; 11 bases agree with TRBD2. J gave up 7 bases and V 3 bases, and 5 bases lay outside the gene matches. Germline CDR1 MRHNA, CDR2 SNTAGT. This CDR3 contains 15 residues. The CDR3 sequence is CASSETSGSQNEQFF. CDR3 bases: TGTGCCAGCAGTGAAACTAGCGGGAGTCAGAATGAGCAGTTCTTC.

J is TRBJ2-2 and V is TRBV6-4; 8 nucleotides match TRBD2. The CDR3 covers 16 residues. CDR1 is MRHNA and CDR2 is SNTAGT in the germline V gene. After removal of 3 bases from V and 4 bases from J, the junction contained 7 bases not matched to a gene. The CDR3 here is CASSEKGLAGTGELFF. CDR3 DNA: TGTGCCAGCAGTGAGAAGGGGCTAGCGGGCACCGGGGAGCTGTTTTTT.

This clone appeared a single time. This chain links TRBV19 with TRBJ2-7; D gene unclear. V lost 5 bases to trimming and J lost 2 bases, with 7 bases between them. This CDR3 region has 12 residues. The germline V gene has CDR1 LNHDA and CDR2 SQIVND (reference sequence). CDR3 in DNA: TGTGCCAGTAGTGCAGGCACCTACGAGCAGTACTTC. It is translated as CASSAGTYEQYF.

The CDR3 DNA reads as TGTGCCAGCAGACCCACAGGGGCGGGCAACGAGCAGTACTTC. The encoded protein is CASRPTGAGNEQYF. This chain uses TRBV6-5 with TRBJ2-7; 7 bases are shared with TRBD1. The trim removed 6 bases at V and 5 bases at J, leaving 10 bases unmatched. The CDR3 is 14 amino acids. The germline V gene has CDR1 MNHEY and CDR2 SVGAGI.

The chain joins TRBV5-4 to TRBJ2-7; 10 bases match TRBD2. The CDR3 loop spans 15 amino acids. Germline-derived CDR1 and CDR2 are SGHNT and YYREEE (reference sequence). V lost 5 bases, J lost 2 bases, and 7 bases stayed unmatched. The CDR3 sequence is CASSDRGLATYEQYF. The CDR3 bases are TGTGCCAGCAGTGATAGGGGACTAGCGACCTACGAGCAGTACTTC.

The chain is built from TRBV10-3 and TRBJ2-1, with 8 bases aligning to TRBD2. This CDR3 comprises 16 residues. Trimming took 0 bases from V and 3 from J; bases not matched to a gene: 4. Germline CDR1 is ENHRY and CDR2 is SYGVKD. The CDR3, as DNA: TGTGCCATCAGTGAGTCGGGACGGGAGGGCTACAATGAGCAGTTCTTC. This translates into CAISESGREGYNEQFF.

In this sample, this clone turned up once. The chain has TRBV5-5 and TRBJ1-1; D gene uncertain. CDR1 SGHKS and CDR2 YYEKEE come from the germline V gene (reference sequence). Trimming shortened V by 0 bases and J by 4 bases, and 7 bases separated the two germline ends. The CDR3 runs 13 residues. DNA of the CDR3: TGTGCCAGCAGCTTGGGAGGGTTCACTGAAGCTTTCTTT. This translates into CASSLGGFTEAFF.

The chain couples TRBV27 to TRBJ1-1; TRBD1 matches at 8 bases. This CDR3 has 13 residues. The germline V gene has CDR1 MNHEY and CDR2 SMNVEV (reference sequence). V shed 8 bases and J 4 bases; nucleotides not matched to a gene: 6. The CDR3 loop reads CASRQGAPTEAFF. The CDR3 region has the DNA TGTGCCAGCCGTCAGGGGGCGCCCACTGAAGCTTTCTTT.

The chain recombines TRBV14 with TRBJ2-7; weak D call: TRBD1 (5 bases). The CDR3 runs 16 residues. Germline V lookup: CDR1 SGHDN, CDR2 FVKESK. The V gene lost 1 base and the J gene lost 4 bases, with 17 bases spanning the gap. CDR3 sequence (DNA): TGTGCCAGCAGCCAAGTTACCCAGGGCCCCCGGTACGAGCAGTACTTC. Translation gives CASSQVTQGPRYEQYF.

In this sample, this clone turned up once. The genes are TRBV25-1 and TRBJ1-6; TRBD1 matches at 7 bases. Trimming at V came to 5 bases and at J to 13 bases, leaving 5 bases not matched to a gene. This CDR3 contains 12 residues. Germline V gene sequence: CDR1 MGHDK, CDR2 SYGVNS. The CDR3 sequence: CASSTGARPLHF. The CDR3 nucleotides are TGTGCCAGCAGTACAGGGGCCCGTCCCCTCCACTTT.

The chain joins TRBV4-3 to TRBJ1-2; D is perhaps TRBD1 (5 bases). This CDR3 has 15 amino acids. CDR1 is LGHNA and CDR2 is YSLEER in the germline V gene. With 0 bases removed from V and 2 bases from J, the gap between germline ends came to 10 bases. The CDR3 nucleotides are TGCGCCAGCAGCCAAGAGGCAGGGCCCAACTATGGCTACACCTTC. Translated, it gives CASSQEAGPNYGYTF.